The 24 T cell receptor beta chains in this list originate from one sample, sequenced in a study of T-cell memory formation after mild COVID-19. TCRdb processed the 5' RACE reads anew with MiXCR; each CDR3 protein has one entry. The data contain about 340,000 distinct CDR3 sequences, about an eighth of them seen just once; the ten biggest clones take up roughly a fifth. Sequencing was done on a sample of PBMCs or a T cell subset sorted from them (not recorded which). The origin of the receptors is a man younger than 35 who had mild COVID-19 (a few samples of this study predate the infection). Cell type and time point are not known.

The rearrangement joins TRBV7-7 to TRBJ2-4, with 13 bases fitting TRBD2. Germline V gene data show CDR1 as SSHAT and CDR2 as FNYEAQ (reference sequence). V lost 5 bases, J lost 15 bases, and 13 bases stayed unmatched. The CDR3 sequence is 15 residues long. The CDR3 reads CASSPGTSGVERRYF. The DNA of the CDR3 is TGTGCCAGCAGCCCTGGGACTAGCGGGGTAGAACGGAGGTACTTC.

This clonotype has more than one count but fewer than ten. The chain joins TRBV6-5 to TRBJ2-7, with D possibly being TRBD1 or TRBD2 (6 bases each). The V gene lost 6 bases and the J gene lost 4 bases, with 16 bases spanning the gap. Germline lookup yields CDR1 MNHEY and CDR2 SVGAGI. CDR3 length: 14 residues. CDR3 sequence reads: CASRPNIGGYEQYV. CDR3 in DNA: TGTGCCAGCAGACCCAATATAGGGGGGTACGAGCAGTACGTC.

The CDR3 region is CASSYHPGTGNSPLHF. CDR3 DNA sequence: TGTGCCAGCAGTTACCACCCCGGGACAGGGAATTCACCCCTCCACTTT. The rearrangement links TRBV6-2 or TRBV6-3 to TRBJ1-6; 9 nucleotides match TRBD1. From germline, CDR1 is MNHEY and CDR2 SVGEGT. Trimming cost V 2 bases and J 7 bases; bases outside gene matches: 6. This CDR3 is built from 16 residues.

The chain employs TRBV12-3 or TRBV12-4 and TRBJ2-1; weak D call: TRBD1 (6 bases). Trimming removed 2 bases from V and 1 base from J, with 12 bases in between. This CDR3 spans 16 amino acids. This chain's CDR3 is CASSLWGHGSYNEQFF. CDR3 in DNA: TGTGCCAGCAGTTTATGGGGGCATGGGTCCTACAATGAGCAGTTCTTC.

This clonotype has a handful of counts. CDR3 sequence reads: CASSYGRTDYEKLFF. The CDR3 DNA reads TGTGCCAGCAGTTACGGACGGACGGACTATGAAAAACTGTTTTTT. The chain carries TRBV6-5 and TRBJ1-4; D is unclear. V was shortened by 2 bases and J by 6 bases, with 13 bases between the two germline ends. Germline values: CDR1 MNHEY, CDR2 SVGAGI. This CDR3 has 15 residues.

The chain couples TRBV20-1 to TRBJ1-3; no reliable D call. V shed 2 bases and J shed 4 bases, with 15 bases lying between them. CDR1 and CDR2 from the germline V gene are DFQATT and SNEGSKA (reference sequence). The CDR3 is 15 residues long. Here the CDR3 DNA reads TGCAGTGCTAGAACCCCCGGGAGTTCCGGAAACACCATATATTTT. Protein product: CSARTPGSSGNTIYF.

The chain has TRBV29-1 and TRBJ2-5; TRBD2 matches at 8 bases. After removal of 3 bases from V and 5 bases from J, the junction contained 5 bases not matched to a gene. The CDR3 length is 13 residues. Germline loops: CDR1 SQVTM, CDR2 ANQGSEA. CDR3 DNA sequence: TGCAGCGTTGAGCGGGGGGCGTGGGAGACCCAGTACTTC. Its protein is CSVERGAWETQYF. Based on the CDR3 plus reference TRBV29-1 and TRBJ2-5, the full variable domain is SAVISQKPSRDICQRGTSLTIQCQVDSQVTMMFWYRQQPGQSLTLIATANQGSEATYESGFVIDKFPISRPNLTFSTLTVSNMSPEDSSIYLCSVERGAWETQYFGPGTRLLVL.

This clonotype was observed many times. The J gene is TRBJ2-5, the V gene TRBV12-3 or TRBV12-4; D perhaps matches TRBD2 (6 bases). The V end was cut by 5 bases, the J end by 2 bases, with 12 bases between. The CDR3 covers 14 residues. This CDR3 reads CASSPPSAQETQYF. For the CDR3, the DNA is TGTGCCAGCAGTCCGCCTAGCGCGCAAGAGACCCAGTACTTC.

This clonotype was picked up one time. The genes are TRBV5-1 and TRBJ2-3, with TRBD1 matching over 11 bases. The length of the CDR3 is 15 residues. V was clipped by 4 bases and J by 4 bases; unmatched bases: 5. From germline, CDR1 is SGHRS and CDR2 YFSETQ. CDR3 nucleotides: TGCGCCAGCAGCCCGGACAGGGGGCCACCAGATACGCAGTATTTT. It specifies CASSPDRGPPDTQYF.

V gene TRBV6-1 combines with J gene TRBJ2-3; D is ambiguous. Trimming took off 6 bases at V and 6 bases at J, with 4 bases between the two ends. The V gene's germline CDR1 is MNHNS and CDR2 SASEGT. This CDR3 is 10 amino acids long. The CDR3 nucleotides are TGTGCCAGCAGATATGATACGCAGTATTTT. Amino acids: CASRYDTQYF.

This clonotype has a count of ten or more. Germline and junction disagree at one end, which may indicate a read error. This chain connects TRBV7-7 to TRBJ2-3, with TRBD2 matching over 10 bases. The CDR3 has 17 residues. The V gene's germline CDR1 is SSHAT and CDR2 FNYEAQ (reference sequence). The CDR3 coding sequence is TGTGCTAGCAGCTTAGGGGCCCTAGCGGGGGGCACAGATACGCAGTATTTT. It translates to CASSLGALAGGTDTQYF.

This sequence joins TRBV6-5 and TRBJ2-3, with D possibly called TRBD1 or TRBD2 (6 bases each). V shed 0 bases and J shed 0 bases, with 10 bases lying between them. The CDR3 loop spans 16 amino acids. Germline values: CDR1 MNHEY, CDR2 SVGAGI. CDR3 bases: TGTGCCAGCAGTTACTCAGGGGGGCTTAGCACAGATACGCAGTATTTT. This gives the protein CASSYSGGLSTDTQYF.

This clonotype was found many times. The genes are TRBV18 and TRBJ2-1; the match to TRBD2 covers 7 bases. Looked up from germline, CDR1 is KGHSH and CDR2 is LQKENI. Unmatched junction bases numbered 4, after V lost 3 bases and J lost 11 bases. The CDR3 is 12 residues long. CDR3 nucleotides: TGTGCCAGCTCACCGCAGGGAGGGCAGCAGTTCTTC. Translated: CASSPQGGQQFF.

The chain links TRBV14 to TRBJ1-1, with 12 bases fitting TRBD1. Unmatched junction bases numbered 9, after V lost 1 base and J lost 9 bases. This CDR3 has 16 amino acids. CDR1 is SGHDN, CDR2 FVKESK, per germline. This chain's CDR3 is CASSQARPGQGAQAFF. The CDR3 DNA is TGTGCCAGCAGCCAAGCACGTCCGGGACAGGGGGCGCAAGCTTTCTTT. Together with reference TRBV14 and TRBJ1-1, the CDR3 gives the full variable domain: EAGVTQFPSHSVIEKGQTVTLRCDPISGHDNLYWYRRVMGKEIKFLLHFVKESKQDESGMPNNRFLAERTGGTYSTLKVQPAELEDSGVYFCASSQARPGQGAQAFFGQGTRLTVV.

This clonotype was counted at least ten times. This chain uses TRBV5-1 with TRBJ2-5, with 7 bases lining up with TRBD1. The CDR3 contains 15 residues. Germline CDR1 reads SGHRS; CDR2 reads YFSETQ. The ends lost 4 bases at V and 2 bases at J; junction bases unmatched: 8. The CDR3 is CASSRDSRGQETQYF. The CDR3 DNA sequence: TGCGCCAGCAGCCGGGACAGTCGGGGTCAAGAGACCCAGTACTTC.

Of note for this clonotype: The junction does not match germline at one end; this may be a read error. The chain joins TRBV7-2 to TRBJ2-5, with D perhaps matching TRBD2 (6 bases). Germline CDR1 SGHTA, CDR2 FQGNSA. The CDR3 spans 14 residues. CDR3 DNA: TGTGACAGCAGCCCTCTGGCGGGGAAAGAGACCCAGTACTTC. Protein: CDSSPLAGKETQYF.

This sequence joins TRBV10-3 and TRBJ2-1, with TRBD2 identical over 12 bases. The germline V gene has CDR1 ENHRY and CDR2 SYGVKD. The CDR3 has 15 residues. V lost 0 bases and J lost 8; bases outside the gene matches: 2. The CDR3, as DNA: TGTGCCATCAGTGAGTCGTCTAGCGGGGGGGATGAGCAGTTCTTC. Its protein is CAISESSSGGDEQFF.

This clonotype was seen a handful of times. The DNA for the CDR3 is TGTGCCAGCAGCTGGACACGGAACACTGAAGCTTTCTTT. As protein: CASSWTRNTEAFF. The V call is TRBV7-3, the J call TRBJ1-1; D is possibly TRBD1 (5 bases). The germline V and J ends were trimmed by 4 bases and 1 base, with 7 bases remaining between them. From germline, CDR1 is SGHTA and CDR2 FQGTGA. The CDR3 totals 13 residues. Combining the CDR3 with reference TRBV7-3 and TRBJ1-1 gives the whole variable domain GAGVSQTPSNKVTEKGKYVELRCDPISGHTALYWYRQSLGQGPEFLIYFQGTGAADDSGLPNDRFFAVRPEGSVSTLKIQRTERGDSAVYLCASSWTRNTEAFFGQGTRLTVV.

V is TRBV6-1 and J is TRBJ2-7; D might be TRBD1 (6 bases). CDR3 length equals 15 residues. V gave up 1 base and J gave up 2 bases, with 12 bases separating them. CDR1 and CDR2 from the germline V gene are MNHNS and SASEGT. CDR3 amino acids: CASSEEGRGPYEQYV. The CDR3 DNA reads TGTGCCAGCAGTGAAGAAGGCAGGGGCCCCTACGAGCAGTACGTC.

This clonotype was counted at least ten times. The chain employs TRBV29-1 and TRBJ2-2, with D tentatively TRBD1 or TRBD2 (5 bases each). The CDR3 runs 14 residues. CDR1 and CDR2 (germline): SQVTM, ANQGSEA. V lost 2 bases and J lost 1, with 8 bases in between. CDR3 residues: CSVELGRNTGELFF. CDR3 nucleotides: TGCAGCGTTGAACTGGGACGGAACACCGGGGAGCTGTTTTTT.

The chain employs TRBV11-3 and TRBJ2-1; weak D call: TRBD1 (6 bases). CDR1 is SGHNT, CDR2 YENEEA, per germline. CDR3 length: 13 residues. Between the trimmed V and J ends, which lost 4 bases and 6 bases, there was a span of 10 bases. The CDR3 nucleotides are TGTGCCAGCAGCTCACTAGGGGGCAATGAGCAGTTCTTC. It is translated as CASSSLGGNEQFF.

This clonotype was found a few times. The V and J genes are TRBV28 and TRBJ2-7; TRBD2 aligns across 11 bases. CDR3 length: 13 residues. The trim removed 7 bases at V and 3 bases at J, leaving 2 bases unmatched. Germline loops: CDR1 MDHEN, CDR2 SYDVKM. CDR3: CASTSGGIYEQYV. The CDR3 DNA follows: TGTGCCAGCACTAGCGGGGGGATCTACGAGCAGTACGTC.

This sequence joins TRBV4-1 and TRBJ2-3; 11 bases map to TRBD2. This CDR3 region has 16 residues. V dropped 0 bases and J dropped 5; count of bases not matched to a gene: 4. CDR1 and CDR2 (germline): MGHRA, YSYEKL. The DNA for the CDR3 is TGCGCCAGCAGCCAAGATGGGGGACTAGCGGTAGATACGCAGTATTTT. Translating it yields CASSQDGGLAVDTQYF.

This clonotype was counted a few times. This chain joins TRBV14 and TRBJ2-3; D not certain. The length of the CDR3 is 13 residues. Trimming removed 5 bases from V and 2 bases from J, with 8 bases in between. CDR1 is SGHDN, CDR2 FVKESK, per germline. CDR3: CASSSRLTDTQYF. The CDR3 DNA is TGTGCCAGCAGCTCTCGCCTCACAGATACGCAGTATTTT.